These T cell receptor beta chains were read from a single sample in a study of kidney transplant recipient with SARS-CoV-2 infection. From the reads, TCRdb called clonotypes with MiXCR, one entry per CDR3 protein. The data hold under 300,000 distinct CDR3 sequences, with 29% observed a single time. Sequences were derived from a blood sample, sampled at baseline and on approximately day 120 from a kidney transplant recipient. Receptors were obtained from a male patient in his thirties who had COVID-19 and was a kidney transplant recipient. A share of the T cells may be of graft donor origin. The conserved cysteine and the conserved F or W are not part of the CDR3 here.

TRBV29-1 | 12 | SVERTSGRREQF
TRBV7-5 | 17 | TSVPEFIHEVGKTYGYT
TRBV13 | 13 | ASRPQGAFFPEAF
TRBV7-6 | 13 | ASSSWTSRQETQY
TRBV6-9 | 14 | ASSSRQGLSNQPQH
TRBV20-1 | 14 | SARSLRGGWSYEQY
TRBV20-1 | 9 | SARDIGGLF
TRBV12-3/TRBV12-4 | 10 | ASSDQNTEAF
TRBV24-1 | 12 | ATSDPAVTLGYT
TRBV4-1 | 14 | ASSQGDRGYNSPLH
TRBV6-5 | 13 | ASSYGREQHTEAF
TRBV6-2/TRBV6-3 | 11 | ASRGRGAYEQY
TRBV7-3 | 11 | ASSLGPHQPQH
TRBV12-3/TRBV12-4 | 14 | ASSLRAPRPTDTQY
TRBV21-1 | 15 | ASSERLATVMQDTQY
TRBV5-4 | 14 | ASLRDVPGKTYGYT
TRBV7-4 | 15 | ASSYGGSARKTYGYT
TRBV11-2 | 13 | ASSLGQGAIYGYT
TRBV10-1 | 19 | ASSEGPRTSGRALGYNEQF